A single sample gave rise to the 25 T cell receptor beta chains below, sequenced in a study of T-cell reconstitution after alpha-beta-depleted transplantation in children listed by TCRdb under 2016. The library was generated by PCR. Sequencing was performed on an Illumina HiSeq 2500. Molecular barcoding was employed in the preparation of TCR libraries, with unique molecular identifiers being used to normalize TCRbeta repertoire quantification. The public reads were run again by TCRdb, first through fastp at Q25 and then through MiXCR, and only productive beta chains were kept. Rows are combined by CDR3 protein, so each entry shows the most common genes and DNA. This sample lists over 400,000 distinct CDR3 sequences; around 13% were detected once. The ten largest clones represent roughly 5.4% of the sample. Sequences were derived from PBMCs from the stem cell graft donor, sampled from the stem cell graft. Receptors were obtained from a human donor who donated a stem cell graft to a child with combined immunodeficiency.

This clonotype was observed a handful of times. The chain has TRBV9 and TRBJ2-5, with TRBD2 identical over 9 bases. This CDR3 has 17 amino acids. Per germline, CDR1 SGDLS and CDR2 YYNGEE. After removal of 0 bases from V and 5 bases from J, the junction contained 11 bases not matched to a gene. CDR3 sequence reads: CASSVEGVAGVRETQYF. The CDR3 coding sequence is TGTGCCAGCAGCGTAGAAGGGGTAGCGGGGGTAAGGGAGACCCAGTACTTC. The whole variable domain, filled in from reference TRBV9 and TRBJ2-5, reads DSGVTQTPKHLITATGQRVTLRCSPRSGDLSVYWYQQSLDQGLQFLIQYYNGEERAKGNILERFSAQQFPDLHSELNLSSLELGDSALYFCASSVEGVAGVRETQYFGPGTRLLVL.

This clonotype was counted a few times. The gene calls are TRBV18 and TRBJ2-7; 7 positions agree with TRBD2. V lost 3 bases to trimming and J lost 0 bases; unmatched junction nucleotides: 5. The CDR3 sequence is 15 residues long. CDR1 is KGHSH, CDR2 LQKENI, per germline. As DNA, the CDR3 is TGTGCCAGCTCACCGCGGGGGACGAGCTCCTACGAGCAGTACTTC. This encodes CASSPRGTSSYEQYF.

This chain connects TRBV6-1 to TRBJ2-3; TRBD2 aligns across 8 bases. V lost 5 bases to trimming and J lost 3 bases; unmatched junction nucleotides: 16. The CDR3 runs 18 residues. Germline V gives CDR1 MNHNS, CDR2 SASEGT. The CDR3 is CASSREGLSSDLTDTQYF. The CDR3 DNA reads TGTGCCAGCAGTCGGGAGGGGCTTTCCTCCGACTTAACAGATACGCAGTATTTT.

The table lists this clonotype with many counts. V is TRBV5-6 and J is TRBJ2-1, with TRBD2 matching over 8 bases. Trimming cost V 5 bases and J 16 bases; bases outside gene matches: 11. Germline-derived CDR1 and CDR2 are SGHDT and YYEEEE. This CDR3 is built from 12 residues. CDR3 nucleotides: TGTGCCAGCAGGTCGGGACTAGACACAGAATTCTTC. Translating gives CASRSGLDTEFF.

This clonotype appeared many times. The CDR3 nucleotides read TGTGCCAGCAGTTTCGTTGGGACAGGGTGGGACACTGAAGCTTTCTTT. It encodes CASSFVGTGWDTEAFF. The chain couples TRBV28 to TRBJ1-1, with TRBD1 identical over 9 bases. The V and J ends lost 3 bases and 3 bases, in that order; junction bases with no gene match: 8. Germline loops: CDR1 MDHEN, CDR2 SYDVKM. CDR3 length equals 16 residues.

V gene TRBV7-2 combines with J gene TRBJ1-3; D unresolved. The germline V and J ends were trimmed by 2 bases and 3 bases, with 11 bases remaining between them. This CDR3 comprises 15 residues. Germline V lookup: CDR1 SGHTA, CDR2 FQGNSA. The CDR3 DNA reads as TGTGCCAGCAGCTTACAGCGGGGAGGTGGAAACACCATATATTTT. Translation: CASSLQRGGGNTIYF.

The gene calls are TRBV7-9 and TRBJ2-4; D possibly matches TRBD1 or TRBD2 (5 bases each). V was clipped by 5 bases and J by 1 base, with 15 bases between them. CDR1 is SEHNR, CDR2 FQNEAQ, per germline (reference sequence). The CDR3 spans 16 residues. CDR3 in amino acids: CASSLSWGRAKNIQYF. The CDR3 DNA reads as TGTGCCAGCAGCCTGAGTTGGGGACGGGCCAAAAACATTCAGTACTTC.

A few counts support this clonotype. The gene calls are TRBV7-2 and TRBJ2-3; D might be TRBD2 (7 bases). Germline lookup yields CDR1 SGHTA and CDR2 FQGNSA. The CDR3 is 15 amino acids. Trimming took 5 bases from V and 2 from J, leaving 14 bases between them. The CDR3 is CASSAAGGLTDTQYF. The CDR3 nucleotides read TGTGCCAGCAGCGCAGCCGGGGGGCTCACAGATACGCAGTATTTT.

The table lists this clonotype with many counts. The genes are TRBV5-1 and TRBJ2-1; 9 positions agree with TRBD2. J was trimmed by 1 base and V by 4 bases; bases with no gene match: 6. The CDR3 runs 16 residues. Germline loops: CDR1 SGHRS, CDR2 YFSETQ. The CDR3 is CASSPGLARSYNEQFF. For the CDR3, the DNA is TGCGCCAGCAGCCCCGGACTAGCGAGGTCCTACAATGAGCAGTTCTTC.

The rearrangement uses TRBV6-2 or TRBV6-3 and TRBJ2-7, with 9 bases lining up with TRBD2. The CDR3 is 21 amino acids. V trimming: 2 bases; J trimming: 2 bases; junction bases outside the gene matches: 22. Germline CDR1 MNHEY, CDR2 SVGEGT. CDR3 protein: CASSYQGGIGLAGPTPYEQYF. The CDR3 region has the DNA TGTGCCAGCAGTTACCAGGGGGGGATCGGGCTAGCGGGACCGACCCCCTACGAGCAGTACTTC.

The chain recombines TRBV12-3 or TRBV12-4 with TRBJ2-7; the match to TRBD2 covers 10 bases. V shed 5 bases, J shed 4 bases, and the junction held 8 bases outside the gene matches. The CDR3 loop spans 15 amino acids. CDR3 sequence: CASSPGSGGTYEQYF. DNA for the CDR3: TGTGCCAGCAGTCCAGGTAGCGGGGGGACGTACGAGCAGTACTTC.

This clonotype has a handful of counts. The rearrangement joins TRBV15 to TRBJ1-2; no clear D gene. Trimming removed 1 base at V and 4 bases at J, with 13 bases between. The CDR3 has 15 amino acids. Germline V lookup: CDR1 LNHNV, CDR2 YYDKDF (reference sequence). In DNA, the CDR3 is TGTGCCACCAGCAGAGCTCAGTCACTGGGCTATGGCTACACCTTC. Translation gives CATSRAQSLGYGYTF.

V usage is TRBV25-1 and J usage is TRBJ1-3; perhaps TRBD1 as D (5 bases). Germline values: CDR1 MGHDK, CDR2 SYGVNS. This CDR3 is 12 amino acids long. The V and J ends lost 3 bases and 8 bases respectively, with 8 bases between them. The CDR3 sequence: CASSDTGYTIYF. CDR3 bases: TGTGCCAGCAGTGATACAGGATACACCATATATTTT.

This clonotype was picked up many times. This chain links TRBV7-2 with TRBJ2-7; D is ambiguous. Germline V gene lookup returns CDR1 SGHTA and CDR2 FQGNSA. V dropped 1 base and J dropped 3 bases, with 13 bases sitting between them. This CDR3 region has 15 residues. The CDR3 reads CASSLGQAPRYEQYF. The CDR3, as DNA: TGTGCCAGCAGCTTAGGTCAGGCCCCACGCTACGAGCAGTACTTC.

The V gene is TRBV5-6, the J gene TRBJ2-7; 9 positions agree with TRBD2. The CDR3 is 15 residues long. Germline loops: CDR1 SGHDT, CDR2 YYEEEE. The junction had 9 bases not matched to a gene; V was cut back by 5 bases and J by 3 bases. CDR3 coding DNA: TGTGCCAGCAGTCGTCTAGCGGGGAAAGTCTACGAGCAGTACTTC. As protein: CASSRLAGKVYEQYF.

Many counts were recorded for this clonotype. The V and J genes are TRBV6-2 or TRBV6-3 and TRBJ2-3, with D uncertain. Germline CDR1 MNHEY, CDR2 SVGEGT. The ends were cut back, 2 bases at V and 2 bases at J, with 5 bases in the middle. This CDR3 is 13 amino acids long. CDR3 coding DNA: TGTGCCAGCAGTTACAGGAACACAGATACGCAGTATTTT. Translation: CASSYRNTDTQYF.

The chain employs TRBV2 and TRBJ2-1; 8 positions agree with TRBD1. This CDR3 is 13 amino acids long. Trimming removed 10 bases from V and 4 bases from J; junction bases left unmatched: 6. Germline V lookup: CDR1 SNHLY, CDR2 FYNNEI. The CDR3 loop reads CANRGSNYNEQFF. The CDR3 DNA reads as TGTGCCAACAGGGGGTCCAATTACAATGAGCAGTTCTTC.

In its sample, this clonotype was seen a few times. This chain links TRBV10-3 with TRBJ2-5; 7 bases align to TRBD2. There are 14 residues in the CDR3. The junction had 5 bases not matched to a gene; V was cut back by 6 bases and J by 1 base. Germline V gene sequence: CDR1 ENHRY, CDR2 SYGVKD. CDR3 DNA: TGTGCCATCAGGGACGGGAGGCTCCAAGAGACCCAGTACTTC. This gives the protein CAIRDGRLQETQYF.

Ten or more counts support this clonotype. This rearrangement joins TRBV6-4 to TRBJ2-1; possible D gene TRBD1, 6 bases. Between the trimmed V and J ends, which lost 3 bases and 6 bases, there was a span of 9 bases. The CDR3 consists of 13 residues. Germline V CDR1 and CDR2: MRHNA, SNTAGT. CDR3 protein: CASSDFRGNEQFF. The CDR3 bases are TGTGCCAGCAGTGATTTCAGGGGCAATGAGCAGTTCTTC.

The rearrangement links TRBV6-1 to TRBJ2-7, with 8 bases fitting TRBD2. Unmatched junction bases numbered 16, after V lost 6 bases and J lost 0 bases. CDR3 length: 18 residues. Germline CDR1 reads MNHNS; CDR2 reads SASEGT. The CDR3 spells CASSLSPSTSANSYEQYF. CDR3 bases: TGTGCCAGCAGCCTAAGTCCTTCGACTAGCGCGAACTCCTACGAGCAGTACTTC.

DNA of the CDR3: TGTGCCTGGAGGGGGACTAACACTGAAGCTTTCTTT. Its translation: CAWRGTNTEAFF. The genes are TRBV30 and TRBJ1-1; perhaps TRBD1 as D (5 bases). V lost 3 bases, J lost 2 bases, and 7 bases lay in between. Germline V gives CDR1 GTSNPN, CDR2 SVGIG (reference sequence). This CDR3 has 12 residues.

V gene TRBV12-3 or TRBV12-4 combines with J gene TRBJ2-1; weak D call: TRBD2 (6 bases). V was cut by 7 bases and J by 0 bases, with 13 bases left in between. The CDR3 length is 15 residues. The CDR3 reads CASTRPGDSYNEQFF. In DNA, the CDR3 is TGTGCCAGCACCCGCCCGGGGGACTCCTACAATGAGCAGTTCTTC.

This clonotype showed up many times. V gene TRBV29-1 combines with J gene TRBJ2-5, with TRBD2 as a possible D gene (6 bases). Germline CDR1 reads SQVTM; CDR2 reads ANQGSEA. V was clipped by 7 bases and J by 2 bases, with 17 bases between them. The CDR3 has 14 residues. CDR3 coding DNA: TGCAGCGGGTTGGGACTGGAGGGTCAAGAGACCCAGTACTTC. Encoded protein: CSGLGLEGQETQYF.

This clonotype showed up many times. The V gene is TRBV12-3 or TRBV12-4, the J gene TRBJ2-7; the match to TRBD1 covers 7 bases. V gave up 3 bases and J gave up 1 base; unmatched junction bases: 3. The CDR3 has 14 amino acids. The CDR3 here is CASSFRDRSYEQYF. CDR3 DNA sequence: TGTGCCAGCAGTTTTCGGGACAGATCCTACGAGCAGTACTTC.

The rearrangement joins TRBV5-1 to TRBJ2-5, with 10 nucleotides matching TRBD1. Germline CDR1 is SGHRS and CDR2 is YFSETQ. This CDR3 contains 15 residues. Trimming cost V 0 bases and J 3 bases; bases outside gene matches: 2. The CDR3 nucleotides are TGCGCCAGCAGCTTGGGGGGGACAGGGGAAGAGACCCAGTACTTC. Translation gives CASSLGGTGEETQYF.